This TCR beta chain was recovered during a study of T cells after yellow fever vaccination. This CDR3 spans 14 amino acids. Deletions cut 2 bases from V and 2 bases from J, with 7 bases between. Germline lookup yields CDR1 SEHNR and CDR2 FQNEAQ (reference sequence). Study-wide points: Contamination of FACS-sorted repertoires by abundant clonotypes from the bulk population could occur.

This clonotype was found many times. Its cognate antigen is unknown. TCRdb re-derived calls from the 5' RACE reads in MiXCR, one entry per CDR3 protein. Of 60,000 to 95,000 distinct CDR3 sequences in the sample, around 7% were seen once. This rearrangement joins TRBV7-9 to TRBJ2-1; perhaps TRBD1 as D (5 bases). This receptor was taken from a man younger than 30 who received the YFV17D yellow fever vaccine. Here the sequenced sample was CD8+ T cells sorted from PBMCs, taken about 10 days after the first yellow fever vaccination. The CDR3 bases are TGTGCCAGCAGCTTACAGGGCGCCTACAATGAGCAGTTCTTC. This translates into CASSLQGAYNEQFF.